This TCR beta chain was sequenced for a study of blood T cell repertoires in COVID-19. Study information: COVID-19 samples from acute and convalescent phases originated in the United States, Italy and Spain. T cells, B-cell-depleted T cells, or PBMCs provided the cDNA or gDNA that served as material.

The germline V and J ends were trimmed by 1 base and 7 bases, with 8 bases remaining between them. The CDR3 runs 13 residues. Authors' methods: Amplification of reference gene primers was used by the study to estimate nucleated cell counts. Libraries were prepared by immunoSEQ multiplex PCR; TCRdb keeps only in-frame clonotypes and omits some of them. That table supplies the V and J calls and clone size; D and trimming were determined from the DNA. The table shows about 55,000 clones, with 80% to 95% occurring only once. This chain links TRBV12-3 or TRBV12-4 with TRBJ2-1; the D gene is possibly TRBD1 (5 bases). The sequence came from a human donor with active COVID-19. The donor label of this sample is uncertain. The sample taken for sequencing was peripheral blood. The CDR3 bases are TGTGCCAGCAGTTTAGGTCCAGGGAATGAGCAGTTCTTC. It is translated as CASSLGPGNEQFF.